A selection of T cell receptor beta chains follows, all from one sample in a study of blood T cell repertoires in COVID-19. Repertoires were generated with immunoSEQ multiplex PCR, while TCRdb's copy carries only in-frame clones and drops some. Here the sample spans about 110,000 clones, 80% to 90% being singletons. Sequenced input: peripheral blood. The receptors were gathered from a woman aged 70-85 years with acute or convalescent COVID-19. Both conserved end residues are part of each CDR3. A D gene is named only where the DNA matches it firmly.

D gene	V gene	J gene	CDR3 protein
.	TRBV5-4	TRBJ2-5	CASSLGQSHQETQYF
TRBD1	TRBV27	TRBJ2-2	CASTRGGGYGELFF
.	TRBV6-2/TRBV6-3	TRBJ1-6	CASSYRGQGNSPLHF
TRBD2	TRBV5-1	TRBJ2-2	CASSQLAGTNTGELFF
TRBD1	TRBV6-5	TRBJ2-7	CASSYSQGTVQYF
.	TRBV7-2	TRBJ2-1	CASSILKGGMSPNEQFF
TRBD1	TRBV4-3	TRBJ1-6	CASSLGTGGNSPLHF
.	TRBV9	TRBJ1-3	CASSVEQGRNTIYF
TRBD1	TRBV5-6	TRBJ1-5	CASSHGQANQPQHF
TRBD1	TRBV6-2/TRBV6-3	TRBJ2-3	CASSYFDRAGTQYF
TRBD1	TRBV7-2	TRBJ2-7	CASKNRGSYEQYF
TRBD1	TRBV6-2/TRBV6-3	TRBJ1-1	CASSYPTGVNTEAFF
.	TRBV5-1	TRBJ1-1	CASSPTPGENTEAFF
.	TRBV10-2	TRBJ1-5	CASSEVTVAGLGQPQHF
TRBD1	TRBV13	TRBJ2-2	CASSGEGQGNTGELFF
.	TRBV7-2	TRBJ1-5	CASSLPPTGAQPQHF
TRBD1	TRBV2	TRBJ1-6	CASSEGTGYSYNSPLHF
.	TRBV28	TRBJ1-4	CASSWRTDLATNEKLFF
TRBD2	TRBV11-2	TRBJ2-3	CASRGGLATDTQYF
.	TRBV4-3	TRBJ1-1	CASSQARGGTEAFF
TRBD1	TRBV7-9	TRBJ2-3	CASSFTGDQTDTQYF
TRBD2	TRBV9	TRBJ2-1	CASSVVGLAGGSYNEQFF
TRBD1	TRBV6-6	TRBJ1-5	CATVDRGEDQPQHF
.	TRBV6-4	TRBJ2-3	CASSPLAGSGTQYF
.	TRBV19	TRBJ1-5	CASSIFFAGDFMDQPQHF
TRBD2	TRBV6-2/TRBV6-3	TRBJ2-7	CASSPGTSTYEQYF
TRBD2	TRBV15	TRBJ2-7	CATSRGPGGTTYEQYF
.	TRBV4-3	TRBJ1-5	CASSQDQGYDQPQHF
TRBD2	TRBV10-3	TRBJ2-3	CAITSGGTTDTQYF
TRBD2	TRBV29-1	TRBJ2-5	CSVETSAKETQYF
.	TRBV3-1/TRBV3-2	TRBJ1-1	CASSRVSKGDTEAFF
.	TRBV4-1	TRBJ1-1	CASSPTHTGTEAFF
TRBD2	TRBV30	TRBJ2-1	CAWRASPGLGSNEQFF
TRBD1	TRBV6-1	TRBJ1-5	CASSEYRGDQPQHF
.	TRBV23-1	TRBJ1-5	CASPARLCNQPQHF
.	TRBV27	TRBJ1-2	CASSLWGEGGYTF
TRBD2	TRBV5-8	TRBJ2-5	CASSRSGGAQETQYF
TRBD1	TRBV27	TRBJ2-5	CASSTGVQETQYF
.	TRBV4-1	TRBJ2-5	CASSQEGGGSSPTQYF
TRBD1	TRBV5-1	TRBJ2-7	CASSLGQGLEQYF
TRBD2	TRBV5-1	TRBJ2-1	CASSSVAGWENEQFF
.	TRBV7-9	TRBJ2-3	CASSQTDSYLTDTQYF